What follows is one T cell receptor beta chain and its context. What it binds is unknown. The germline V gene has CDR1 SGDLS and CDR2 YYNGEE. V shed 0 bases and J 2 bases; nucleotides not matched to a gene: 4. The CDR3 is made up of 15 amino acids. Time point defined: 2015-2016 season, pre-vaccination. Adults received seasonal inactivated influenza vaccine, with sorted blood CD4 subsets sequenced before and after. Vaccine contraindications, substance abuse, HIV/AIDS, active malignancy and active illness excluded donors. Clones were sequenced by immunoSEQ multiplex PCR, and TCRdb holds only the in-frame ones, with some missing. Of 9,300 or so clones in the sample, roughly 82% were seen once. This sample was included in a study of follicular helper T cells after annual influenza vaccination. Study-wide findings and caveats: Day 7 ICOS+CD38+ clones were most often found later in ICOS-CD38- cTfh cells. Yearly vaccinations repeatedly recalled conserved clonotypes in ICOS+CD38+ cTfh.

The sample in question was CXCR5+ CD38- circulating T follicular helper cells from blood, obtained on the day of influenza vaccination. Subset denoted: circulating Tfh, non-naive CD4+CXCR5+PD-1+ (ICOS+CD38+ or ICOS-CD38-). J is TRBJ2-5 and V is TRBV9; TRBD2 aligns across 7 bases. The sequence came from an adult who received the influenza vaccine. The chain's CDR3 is CASSVDWGGQETQYF. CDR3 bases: TGTGCCAGCAGCGTAGATTGGGGGGGGCAAGAGACCCAGTACTTC.